These T cell receptor beta chains were read from a single sample in a study of immune evolution from preneoplasia to lung adenocarcinoma. Repertoires were generated with immunoSEQ multiplex PCR, while TCRdb's copy carries only in-frame clones and drops some. The sample carries approximately 11,000 clones, 78% recorded once. The sequencing sample was made of FFPE minimally invasive lung adenocarcinoma tissue. The source of these receptors is a person between 60 and 79 years old with lung adenocarcinoma. CDR3s include the opening cysteine and the closing phenylalanine or tryptophan. D genes are given only for firm matches. Part of the rows lack a size; the others show once, few, many or a class for expanded clones.

V	size	J	D	DNA	CDR3
TRBV20-1	NA	TRBJ1-1	NA	TGCAGTGCTGGACCAAGAACTGAAGCTTTCTTT	CSAGPRTEAFF
TRBV5-6	NA	TRBJ1-2	NA	TGTGCCAGCAGCTTGGAGGCTAACTATGGCTACACCTTC	CASSLEANYGYTF
TRBV18	NA	TRBJ2-7	NA	TGTGCCAGCTCACCCGGGACTGTGAGCTCCTACGAGCAGTACTTC	CASSPGTVSSYEQYF
TRBV27	NA	TRBJ2-7	NA	TGTGCCAGCAGTGTCTGGACAGCCACGGGGTCCTACGAGCAGTACTTC	CASSVWTATGSYEQYF
TRBV4-1	NA	TRBJ1-2	NA	TGCGCCAGCAGCCAAGATGGCGACTATGGCTACACCTTC	CASSQDGDYGYTF
TRBV5-6	once	TRBJ2-2	TRBD2	TGTGCCAGCAGGGTGCGGGAGTTGGTGTCCGGGGAGCTGTTTTTT	CASRVRELVSGELFF
TRBV4-1	medium-sized	TRBJ2-3	NA	TGCGCCAGCAGCCAAGATCTCCACAGGCGAGCCACAGATACGCAGTATTTT	CASSQDLHRRATDTQYF
TRBV6-5	NA	TRBJ2-2	NA	TGTGCCAGCAGTGACCGCACCGGGGAGCTGTTTTTT	CASSDRTGELFF
TRBV27	NA	TRBJ2-7	NA	TGTGCCAGCAGTTTATATCGGGCGTCTGAGCAGTACTTC	CASSLYRASEQYF
TRBV30	NA	TRBJ1-1	TRBD1	TGTGCCTGGGGACAGGTCGAAGCTTTCTTT	CAWGQVEAFF
TRBV27	few	TRBJ2-2	NA	TGTGCCAGCAGTTTAACAGGGGACTACTTGAACACCGGGGAGCTGTTTTTT	CASSLTGDYLNTGELFF
TRBV7-3	NA	TRBJ2-1	NA	TGTGCCAGCAGCTTAACCGGGTCTAATGAGCAGTTCTTC	CASSLTGSNEQFF
TRBV20-1	NA	TRBJ1-1	NA	TGCAGTGCTTGTGTGAACACTGAAGCTTTCTTT	CSACVNTEAFF
TRBV6-1	NA	TRBJ2-3	NA	TGTGCCAGCATAGGTTCGAGCAGCACAGATACGCAGTATTTT	CASIGSSSTDTQYF
TRBV7-8	once	TRBJ1-1	NA	TGTGCCAGCAGCTCCCAAACCAGGGTGCCGAACACTGAAGCTTTCTTT	CASSSQTRVPNTEAFF
TRBV5-1	NA	TRBJ2-7	NA	TGCGCCAGCAGCATCGGGACTCCTGAGGGCGAGCAGTACTTC	CASSIGTPEGEQYF
TRBV13	NA	TRBJ2-3	TRBD1	TGTGCCAGCAGCCACCGGGACAGTCCATCCACAGATACGCAGTATTTT	CASSHRDSPSTDTQYF
TRBV18	once	TRBJ2-3	NA	TGTGCCAGCTCACCACTGGCCCGGGTTACGGGGGATACGCAGTATTTT	CASSPLARVTGDTQYF
TRBV7-8	NA	TRBJ2-3	NA	TGTGCCAGCAGCGGGACTCCGGGACTCCCAACCCATACGCAGTATTTT	CASSGTPGLPTHTQYF
TRBV28	NA	TRBJ2-7	TRBD2	TGTGCCAGCAGTCTAGCGGGGGGGCGGTACGAGCAGTACTTC	CASSLAGGRYEQYF
TRBV7-9	NA	TRBJ1-2	TRBD1	TGTGCCAGCAGCAAAACACAGGGGGCCCGTGGCTACACCTTC	CASSKTQGARGYTF
TRBV7-8	NA	TRBJ1-4	NA	TGTGCCAGCAGCCTAGAAGCAACTAATGAAAAACTGTTTTTT	CASSLEATNEKLFF
TRBV6-5	few	TRBJ1-5	NA	TGTGCCAGCAGTTACTCGAGGGGGGGGGATCAGCCCCAGCATTTT	CASSYSRGGDQPQHF
TRBV10-2	NA	TRBJ2-3	NA	TGCGCCAGCAGTTCCACAGATACGCAGTATTTT	CASSSTDTQYF
TRBV6-1	NA	TRBJ1-4	NA	TGTGCCATCTCGGACAGCTTTGAAAAACTGTTTTTT	CAISDSFEKLFF
TRBV29-1	NA	TRBJ1-5	NA	TGCAGCGTTGAAGTAACGGGTGCGGGGGCTGGCAATCAGCCCCAGCATTTT	CSVEVTGAGAGNQPQHF
TRBV28	NA	TRBJ1-6	TRBD1	TGTGCCAGCAGTAAACGACAGGGGGCGAATTCACCCCTCCACTTT	CASSKRQGANSPLHF
TRBV25-1	NA	TRBJ1-2	TRBD1	TGTGCCAGCAGTGATGCCCGGACAGGGGAATTCGGGGGCTACACCTTC	CASSDARTGEFGGYTF